One T cell receptor (beta chain) is described in this entry. The entry originates in a study of blood T cell repertoires in COVID-19. CDR1 is GTSNPN and CDR2 is SVGIG in the germline V gene (reference sequence). The CDR3 consists of 15 residues. V shed 3 bases, J shed 4 bases, and the junction held 7 bases outside the gene matches. Assay used: immunoSEQ multiplex PCR; TCRdb lists only in-frame clones, some missing. The table lists 150,000 to 200,000 clones, about 86% of them singletons, with about 8.6% in the top ten. The material sequenced was peripheral blood. The genes are TRBV30 and TRBJ2-7, with TRBD2 identical over 12 bases. The source of this sequence is a man aged 45-65 years with active or convalescent COVID-19. The CDR3: CAWRWLAGGRYEQYF. The CDR3 nucleotides read TGTGCCTGGAGATGGCTAGCGGGAGGGCGGTACGAGCAGTACTTC.